This T cell receptor (beta chain) was profiled in a study of blood T cell repertoires in COVID-19. Study information: Both acute and convalescent COVID-19 samples were obtained from the United States, Italy and Spain.

Per the original data handling: Nucleated cell counts were estimated from reference gene primer amplification. Here immunoSEQ multiplex PCR was the method, and the copy in TCRdb shows in-frame clones only, minus some. Clonal size and the V and J genes are those of that table, whereas D and trimming came from the DNA. The repertoire holds under 150,000 clones, with more than 80% as singletons. The CDR3 covers 14 residues. J lost 5 bases, V lost 4 bases, and 3 bases had no gene match. Germline V gives CDR1 LGHNT, CDR2 FRNRAP. V and J are TRBV12-5 and TRBJ2-3; 10 positions match TRBD1. Material for sequencing was peripheral blood. This clonotype originated in a woman in her 50s with acute or convalescent COVID-19. CDR3: CASGSGQGQDTQYF. The CDR3 DNA sequence: TGTGCTAGTGGTTCGGGACAGGGGCAAGATACGCAGTATTTT.